This T cell receptor (beta chain) was sequenced during a study of blood T cell repertoires in COVID-19. The CDR3 has 14 residues. V lost 6 bases and J lost 3; bases outside the gene matches: 7. Germline CDR1 reads MNHEY; CDR2 reads SVGAGI. Produced via immunoSEQ multiplex PCR; TCRdb's table is partial and in-frame only. This table has about 230,000 clones, around nine tenths appearing once. Material: PBMCs or T cells enriched from blood (not recorded which). This clonotype was obtained from a woman under 40 with acute COVID-19. The V gene is TRBV6-5, the J gene TRBJ2-7; TRBD1 aligns across 8 bases. In DNA, the CDR3 is TGTGCCAGCAGCCTGGGACAGGAGAACTACGAGCAGTACTTC. Translation gives CASSLGQENYEQYF.